The sequence of this T cell receptor (beta chain) was determined in a study of CD8+ T cells in alopecia areata. RNA was extracted and reverse transcribed into cDNA as the sequencing template. Clones were sequenced by immunoSEQ multiplex PCR, and TCRdb holds only the in-frame ones, with some missing. The repertoire has some 180,000 clones, 51% of them found once; the top ten carry around 9.1%. Treatment meaning: oral pan-JAK inhibitor, 5-10 mg twice daily. The input for sequencing was CD8+ T cells sorted from blood, taken around week 53, from a patient treated with tofacitinib. The sequence was obtained from a human donor with alopecia areata.

Written as DNA, the CDR3 is TGTGCCAGCAGTTACATCGGGACACCCCAAGAGACCCAGTACTTC. As protein: CASSYIGTPQETQYF. This chain links TRBV6-5 with TRBJ2-5, with TRBD1 as a possible D gene (6 bases). There are 15 residues in the CDR3. V shed 2 bases and J shed 1 base, with 11 bases lying between them. CDR1 is MNHEY, CDR2 SVGAGI, per germline.